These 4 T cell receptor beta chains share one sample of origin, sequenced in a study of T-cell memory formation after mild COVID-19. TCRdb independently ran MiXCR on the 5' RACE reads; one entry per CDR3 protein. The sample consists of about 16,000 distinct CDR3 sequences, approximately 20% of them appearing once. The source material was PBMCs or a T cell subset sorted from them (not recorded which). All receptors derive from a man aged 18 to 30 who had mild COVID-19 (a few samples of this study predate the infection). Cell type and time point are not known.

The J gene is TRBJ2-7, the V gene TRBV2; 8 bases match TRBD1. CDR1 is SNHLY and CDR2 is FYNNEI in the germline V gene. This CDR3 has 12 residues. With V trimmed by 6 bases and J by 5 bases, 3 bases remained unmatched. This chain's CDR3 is CASRQGDNEQYF. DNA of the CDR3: TGTGCCAGCAGACAGGGGGACAACGAGCAGTACTTC.

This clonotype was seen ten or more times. The CDR3, as DNA: TGTGCCAGCAGTCCCCCTTTGGGTGGGGACGAGCAGTACTTC. This sequence encodes CASSPPLGGDEQYF. The chain has TRBV6-2 or TRBV6-3 and TRBJ2-7; D not certain. The CDR3 consists of 14 residues. Trimming shortened V by 5 bases and J by 5 bases, and 16 bases separated the two germline ends. CDR1 and CDR2 from the germline V gene are MNHEY and SVGEGT.

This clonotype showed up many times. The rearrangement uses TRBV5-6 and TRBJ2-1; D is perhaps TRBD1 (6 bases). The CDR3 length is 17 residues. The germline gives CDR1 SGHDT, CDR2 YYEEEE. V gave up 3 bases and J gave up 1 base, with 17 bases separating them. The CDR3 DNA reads TGTGCCAGCAGCTCCGGACCCCTCCAGGGGTCCTACAATGAGCAGTTCTTC. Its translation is CASSSGPLQGSYNEQFF.

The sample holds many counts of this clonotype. The CDR3 DNA reads as TGCGCCAGCAGCCAAGGGCTAGCTATCAATGAGCAGTTCTTC. Residues: CASSQGLAINEQFF. V gene TRBV4-1 combines with J gene TRBJ2-1; maybe TRBD2 (5 bases). The CDR3 has 14 amino acids. V lost 1 base, J lost 6 bases, and 10 bases lay in between. The germline gives CDR1 MGHRA, CDR2 YSYEKL.